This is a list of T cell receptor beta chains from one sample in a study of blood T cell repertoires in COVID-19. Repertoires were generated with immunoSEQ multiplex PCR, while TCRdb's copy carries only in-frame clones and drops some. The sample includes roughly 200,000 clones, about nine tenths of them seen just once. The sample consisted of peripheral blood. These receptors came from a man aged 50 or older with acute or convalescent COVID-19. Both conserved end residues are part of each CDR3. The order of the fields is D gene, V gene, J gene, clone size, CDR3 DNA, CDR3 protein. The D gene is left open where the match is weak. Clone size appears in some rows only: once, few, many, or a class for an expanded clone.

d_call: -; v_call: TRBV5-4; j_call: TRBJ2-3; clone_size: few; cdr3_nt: TGTGCCAGCAGCTTGGATGCCAGGGGTAGCACAGATACGCAGTATTTT; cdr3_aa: CASSLDARGSTDTQYF
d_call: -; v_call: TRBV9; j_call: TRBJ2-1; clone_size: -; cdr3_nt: TGTGCCAGCAGCCCGCCCTTGAGGCAGGGTACCTACAATGAGCAGTTCTTC; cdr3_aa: CASSPPLRQGTYNEQFF
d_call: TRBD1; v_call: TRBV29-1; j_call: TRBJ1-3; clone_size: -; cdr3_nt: TGCAGCGTTGGGGACAGATCAGGAAACACCATATATTTT; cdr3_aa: CSVGDRSGNTIYF
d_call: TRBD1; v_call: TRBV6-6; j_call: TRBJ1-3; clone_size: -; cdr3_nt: TGTGCCAGCAGTCTTGAGGAGGGGGCACTCTCTGGAAACACCATATATTTT; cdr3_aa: CASSLEEGALSGNTIYF
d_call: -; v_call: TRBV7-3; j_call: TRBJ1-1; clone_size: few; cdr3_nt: TGTGCCAGCAGCTTCGACAAGAACACTGAAGCTTTCTTT; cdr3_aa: CASSFDKNTEAFF
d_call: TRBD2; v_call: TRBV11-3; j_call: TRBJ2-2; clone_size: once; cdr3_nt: TGTGCCAGCAGCTTAGAGGCTAGCGGGGGTGCGGCCACCGGGGAGCTGTTTTTT; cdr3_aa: CASSLEASGGAATGELFF
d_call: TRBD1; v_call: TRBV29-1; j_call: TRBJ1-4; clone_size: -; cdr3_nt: TGCAGCGCCTGGGACAGGGGGAGAGAAAAACTGTTTTTT; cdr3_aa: CSAWDRGREKLFF
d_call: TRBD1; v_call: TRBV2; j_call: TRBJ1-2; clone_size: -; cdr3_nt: TGTGCCAGCAGCGCAACAGGGGACGGCTACACCTTC; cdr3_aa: CASSATGDGYTF
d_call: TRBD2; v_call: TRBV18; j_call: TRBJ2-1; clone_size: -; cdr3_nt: TGTGCCAGCTCAGCTACGGGACTAGCGGGTCAAAATGAGCAGTTCTTC; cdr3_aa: CASSATGLAGQNEQFF
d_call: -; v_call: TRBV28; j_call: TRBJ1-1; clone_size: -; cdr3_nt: TGTGCCAGCAGTCGACGGGGGAGGAACACTGAAGCTTTCTTT; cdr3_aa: CASSRRGRNTEAFF
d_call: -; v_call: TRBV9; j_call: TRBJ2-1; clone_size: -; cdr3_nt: TGTGCCAGCAGGGGGCCTGGGAATGAGCAGTTCTTC; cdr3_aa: CASRGPGNEQFF
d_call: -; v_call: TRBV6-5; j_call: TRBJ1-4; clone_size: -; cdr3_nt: TGTGCCAGCAGACCCTTGGCAGCAACTAATGAAAAACTGTTTTTT; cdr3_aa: CASRPLAATNEKLFF
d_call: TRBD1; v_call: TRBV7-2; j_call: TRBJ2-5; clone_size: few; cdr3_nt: TGTGCCAGCAGCCTCGACAGGGCCCAAGAGACCCAGTACTTC; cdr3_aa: CASSLDRAQETQYF
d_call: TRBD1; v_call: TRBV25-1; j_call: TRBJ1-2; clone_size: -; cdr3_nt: TGTGCCAGCAGTGAGTACAGGGGATATGGCTACACCTTC; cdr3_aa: CASSEYRGYGYTF
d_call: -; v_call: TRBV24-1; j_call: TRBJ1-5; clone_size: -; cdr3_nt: TGTGCCACCACCAGGGGCAATCAGCCCCAGCATTTT; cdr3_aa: CATTRGNQPQHF